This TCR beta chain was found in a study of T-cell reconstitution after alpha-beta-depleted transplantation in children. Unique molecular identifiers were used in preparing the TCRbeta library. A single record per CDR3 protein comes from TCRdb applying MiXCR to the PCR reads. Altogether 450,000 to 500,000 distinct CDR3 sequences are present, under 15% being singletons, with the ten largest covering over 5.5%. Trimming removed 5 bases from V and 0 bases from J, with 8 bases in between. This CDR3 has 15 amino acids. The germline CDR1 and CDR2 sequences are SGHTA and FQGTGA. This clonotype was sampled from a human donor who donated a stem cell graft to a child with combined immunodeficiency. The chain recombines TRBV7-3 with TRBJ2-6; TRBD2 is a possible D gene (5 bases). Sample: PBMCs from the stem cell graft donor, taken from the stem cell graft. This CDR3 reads CASSPGYSGANVLTF. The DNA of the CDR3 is TGTGCCAGCAGCCCGGGGTACTCTGGGGCCAACGTCCTGACTTTC.